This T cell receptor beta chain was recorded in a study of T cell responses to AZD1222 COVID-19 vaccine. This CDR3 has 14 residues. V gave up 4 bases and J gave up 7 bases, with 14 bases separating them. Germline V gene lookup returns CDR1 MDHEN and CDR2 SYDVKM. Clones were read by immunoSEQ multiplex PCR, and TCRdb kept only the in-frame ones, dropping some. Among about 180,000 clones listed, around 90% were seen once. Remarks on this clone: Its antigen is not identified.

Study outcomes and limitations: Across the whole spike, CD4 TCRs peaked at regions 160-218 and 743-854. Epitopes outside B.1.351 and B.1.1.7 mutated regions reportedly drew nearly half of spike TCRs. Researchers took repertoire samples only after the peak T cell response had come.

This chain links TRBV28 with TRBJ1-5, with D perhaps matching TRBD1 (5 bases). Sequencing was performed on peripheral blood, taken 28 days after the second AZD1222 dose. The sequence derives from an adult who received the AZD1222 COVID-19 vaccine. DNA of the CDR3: TGTGCCAGCAGTTCGAATTCGGGGGACCAGCCCCAGCATTTT. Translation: CASSSNSGDQPQHF.